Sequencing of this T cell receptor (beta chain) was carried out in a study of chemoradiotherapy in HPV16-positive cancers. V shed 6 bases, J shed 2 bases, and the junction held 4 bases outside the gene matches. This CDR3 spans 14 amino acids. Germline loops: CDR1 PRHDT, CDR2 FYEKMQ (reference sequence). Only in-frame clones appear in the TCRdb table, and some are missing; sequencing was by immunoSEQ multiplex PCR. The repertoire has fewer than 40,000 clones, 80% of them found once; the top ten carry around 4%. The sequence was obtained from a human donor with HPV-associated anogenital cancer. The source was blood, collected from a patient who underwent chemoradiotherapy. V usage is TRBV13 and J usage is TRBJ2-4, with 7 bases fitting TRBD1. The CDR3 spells CASSRGRPKNIQYF. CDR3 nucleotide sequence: TGTGCCAGCAGTAGGGGGCGACCCAAAAACATTCAGTACTTC.